Each of the 5 T cell receptor beta chains below was sequenced from the same sample in a study of CD8 T cells in Susac syndrome. RNA in amounts of roughly 0.5 to 1 ug was reverse transcribed with random hexamers. TCRdb recomputed calls from the immunoSEQ multiplex PCR reads with MiXCR, one row per CDR3 protein. There are around 270,000 distinct CDR3 sequences in the sample; around 91% occur only once, and roughly 0.2% lies in the top ten. The sequencing sample was made of CD8+ T cells from PBMCs. The origin of the receptors is a human donor with multiple sclerosis.

The chain links TRBV20-1 to TRBJ2-1, with D possibly being TRBD2 (11 bases). V was cut by 1 base and J by 4 bases, with 38 bases left in between. Germline V gives CDR1 DFQATT, CDR2 SNEGSKA (reference sequence). CDR3 length: 23 residues. CDR3 nucleotides: TGCAGTGCTAGAGGGCTGGACAGGGGGGACGGGACTAGCGGTCCCGTCCCTTACAATGAGCAGTTCTTC. Its translation is CSARGLDRGDGTSGPVPYNEQFF.

This chain connects TRBV12-3 or TRBV12-4 to TRBJ2-5, with a possible D match to TRBD1 (6 bases). Trimming took 6 bases from V and 6 from J, leaving 17 bases between them. The CDR3 sequence is 14 residues long. The CDR3 DNA is TGTGCCAGCAGGCCACAACAGGGCAGGCAGACCCAGTACTTC. Translation: CASRPQQGRQTQYF.

The chain uses TRBV25-1 and TRBJ2-2, with a possible D match to TRBD2 (5 bases). The CDR3 is 15 amino acids. Germline V gives CDR1 MGHDK, CDR2 SYGVNS. The germline V and J ends were trimmed by 4 bases and 4 bases, with 13 bases remaining between them. CDR3 nucleotides: TGTGCCAGCAGTGCCTACTCTACTAGCACCGGGGAGCTGTTTTTT. Its protein is CASSAYSTSTGELFF.

The chain links TRBV28 to TRBJ2-1; D uncertain. The germline V gene has CDR1 MDHEN and CDR2 SYDVKM. V was shortened by 8 bases and J by 5 bases, with 13 bases between the two germline ends. CDR3 length: 13 residues. The CDR3 region is CASSYRADNEQFF. CDR3 sequence (DNA): TGTGCCAGCTCCTATAGGGCCGACAATGAGCAGTTCTTC.

This rearrangement joins TRBV14 to TRBJ2-7, with 8 bases aligning to TRBD2. V gave up 2 bases and J gave up 0 bases; unmatched junction bases: 30. The CDR3 extends over 24 amino acids. Germline V gives CDR1 SGHDN, CDR2 FVKESK. The chain's CDR3 is CASSQTVGPRVVDSVREASYEQYF. The CDR3 coding sequence is TGTGCCAGCAGCCAAACGGTGGGGCCCAGGGTAGTAGATTCCGTGCGGGAGGCCTCCTACGAGCAGTACTTC.